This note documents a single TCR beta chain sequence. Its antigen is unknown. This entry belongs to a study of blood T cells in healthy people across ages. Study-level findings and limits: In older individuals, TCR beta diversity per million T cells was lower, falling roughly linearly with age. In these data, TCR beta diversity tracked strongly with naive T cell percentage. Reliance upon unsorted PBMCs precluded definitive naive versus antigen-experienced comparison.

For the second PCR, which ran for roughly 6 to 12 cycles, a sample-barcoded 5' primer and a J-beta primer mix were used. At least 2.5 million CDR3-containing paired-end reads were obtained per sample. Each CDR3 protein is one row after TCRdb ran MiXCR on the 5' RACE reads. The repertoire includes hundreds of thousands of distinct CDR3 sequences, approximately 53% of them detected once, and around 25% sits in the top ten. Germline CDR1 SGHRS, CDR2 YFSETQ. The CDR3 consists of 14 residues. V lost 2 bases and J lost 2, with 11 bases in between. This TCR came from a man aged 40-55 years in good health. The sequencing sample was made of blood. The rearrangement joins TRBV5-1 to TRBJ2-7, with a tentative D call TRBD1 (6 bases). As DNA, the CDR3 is TGCGCCAGCAGCTTACAGGGATCTCCCTACGAGCAGTACTTC. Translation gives CASSLQGSPYEQYF.